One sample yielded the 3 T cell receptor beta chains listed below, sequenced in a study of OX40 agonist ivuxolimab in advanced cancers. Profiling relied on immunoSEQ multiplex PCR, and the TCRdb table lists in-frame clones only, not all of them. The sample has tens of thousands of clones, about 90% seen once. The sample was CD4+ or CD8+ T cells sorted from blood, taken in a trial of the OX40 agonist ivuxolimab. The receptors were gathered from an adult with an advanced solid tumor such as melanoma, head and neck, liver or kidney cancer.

The CDR3 reads CASSQGASGNVEQYF. DNA of the CDR3: TGTGCCAGCAGCCAAGGGGCTAGCGGGAACGTGGAGCAGTACTTC. The rearrangement uses TRBV14 and TRBJ2-7, with 9 bases fitting TRBD2. This CDR3 region has 15 residues. With V trimmed by 1 base and J by 7 bases, 8 bases remained unmatched. Germline-derived CDR1 and CDR2 are SGHDN and FVKESK. The full variable domain, in which reference TRBV14 and TRBJ2-7 provide the parts outside the CDR3, is EAGVTQFPSHSVIEKGQTVTLRCDPISGHDNLYWYRRVMGKEIKFLLHFVKESKQDESGMPNNRFLAERTGGTYSTLKVQPAELEDSGVYFCASSQGASGNVEQYFGPGTRLTVT.

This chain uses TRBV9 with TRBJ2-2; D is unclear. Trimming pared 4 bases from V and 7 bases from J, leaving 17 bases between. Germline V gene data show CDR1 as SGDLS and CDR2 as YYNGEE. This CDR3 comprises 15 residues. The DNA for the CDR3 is TGTGCCAGCAGCCCAAGGGAAGGAGAATACGGGGAGCTGTTTTTT. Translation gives CASSPREGEYGELFF.

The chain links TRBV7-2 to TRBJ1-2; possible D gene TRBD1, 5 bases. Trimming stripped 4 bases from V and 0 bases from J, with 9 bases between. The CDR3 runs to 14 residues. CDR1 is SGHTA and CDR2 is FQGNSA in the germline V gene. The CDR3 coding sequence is TGTGCCAGCAGCTGGCGGGGGGCTAACTATGGCTACACCTTC. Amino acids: CASSWRGANYGYTF.